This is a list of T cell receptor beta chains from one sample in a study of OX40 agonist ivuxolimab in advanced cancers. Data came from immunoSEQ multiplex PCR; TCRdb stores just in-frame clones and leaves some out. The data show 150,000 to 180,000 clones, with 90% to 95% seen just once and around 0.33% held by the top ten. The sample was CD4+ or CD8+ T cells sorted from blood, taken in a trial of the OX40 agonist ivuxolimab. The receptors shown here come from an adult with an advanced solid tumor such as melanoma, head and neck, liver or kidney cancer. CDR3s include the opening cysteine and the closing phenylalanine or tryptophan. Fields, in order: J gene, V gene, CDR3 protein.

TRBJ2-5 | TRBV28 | CASSPLSETQYF
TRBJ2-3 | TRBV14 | CASSHIRGGPDTQYF
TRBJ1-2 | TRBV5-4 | CASNKGTGENGYTF
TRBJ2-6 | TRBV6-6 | CATLPGANVLTF
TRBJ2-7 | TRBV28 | CASSRAPGYEQYF
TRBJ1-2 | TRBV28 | CASSLSRYYGYTF
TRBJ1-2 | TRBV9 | CASSVAPGGSYGYTF
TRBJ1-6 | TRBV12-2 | CASRAPGMVRNSPLHF
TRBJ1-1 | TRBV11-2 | CASSWTGGDTEAFF
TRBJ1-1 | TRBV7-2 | CASSPRGEKTEAFF
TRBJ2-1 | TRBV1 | CTSSQERAYNEQFF
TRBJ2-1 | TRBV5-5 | CASSSGQGGTPREFF
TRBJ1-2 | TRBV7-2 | CASSRTGTNYGYTF
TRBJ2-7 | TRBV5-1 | CASSQLGRGAYEQYF
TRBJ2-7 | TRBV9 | CASSPTTMPSYEQYF
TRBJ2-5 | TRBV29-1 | CSVSLRAWARETQYF
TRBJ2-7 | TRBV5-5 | CASSLRILRDRNYEQYF
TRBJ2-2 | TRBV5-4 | CASSLLSDTGELFF
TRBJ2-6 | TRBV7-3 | CASSLAGGSGANVLTF
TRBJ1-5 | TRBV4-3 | CASSQGGLSNQPQHF
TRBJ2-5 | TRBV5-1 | CASSLWTGGETQYF
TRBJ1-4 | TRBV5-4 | CASSFIGATNEKLFF
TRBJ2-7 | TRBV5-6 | CASSLYTLYSYEQYF
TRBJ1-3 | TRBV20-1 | CSAFSGNTIYF
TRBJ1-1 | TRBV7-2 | CASSDYMNTEAFF
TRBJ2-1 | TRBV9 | CASGRRYNEQFF
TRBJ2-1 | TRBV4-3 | CASSQAPAGTGSRSEQFF
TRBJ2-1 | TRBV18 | CASSPDPIGANEQFF
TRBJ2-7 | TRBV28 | CASSLSKIQYF
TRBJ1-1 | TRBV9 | CASSVGSDLNTEAFF
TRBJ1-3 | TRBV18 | CASSPFEEDLKIGNTIYF
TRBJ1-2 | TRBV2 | CASSEEGRLNYGYTF
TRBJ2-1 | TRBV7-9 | CASSLVSFGRRVVNEQFF
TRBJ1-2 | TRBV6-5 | CASSSLGGYGYTF
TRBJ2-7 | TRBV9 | CASSFLGTSYEQYF
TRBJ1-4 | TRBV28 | CASGTVKLFF
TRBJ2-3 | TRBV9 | CASSVSSVADTQYF
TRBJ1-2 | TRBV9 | CASSSETGGSGGYTF
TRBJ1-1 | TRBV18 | CASSYRTDTEAFF
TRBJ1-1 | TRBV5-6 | CASSLEQIPLTEAFF
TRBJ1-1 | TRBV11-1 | CASSLAENTEAFF
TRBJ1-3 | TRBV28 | CASSPRHTIYF
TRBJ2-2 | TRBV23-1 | CASSQTQAGELFF
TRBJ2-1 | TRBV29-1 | CSVTRSGSSYNEQFF
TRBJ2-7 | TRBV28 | CASKTDGGNEQYF
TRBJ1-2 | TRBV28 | CASSLGQYYGYTF
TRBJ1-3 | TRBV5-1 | CASSGQGLGGGNTIYF
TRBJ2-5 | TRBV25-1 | CASSNRRAGDGQETQYF
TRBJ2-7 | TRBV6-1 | CASKPGQGYEQYF
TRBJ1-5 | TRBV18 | CASSPQQDSNQPQHF
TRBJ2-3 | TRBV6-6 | CASQSGGLTDTQYF
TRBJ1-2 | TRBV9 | CASSAPGGYTF
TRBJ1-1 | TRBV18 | CASSPANTEAFF
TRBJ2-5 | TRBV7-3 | CASSPSGGRETQYF
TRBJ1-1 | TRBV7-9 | CASSLLGTEAFF
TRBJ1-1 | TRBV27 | CASSLFRQGGVNTEAFF